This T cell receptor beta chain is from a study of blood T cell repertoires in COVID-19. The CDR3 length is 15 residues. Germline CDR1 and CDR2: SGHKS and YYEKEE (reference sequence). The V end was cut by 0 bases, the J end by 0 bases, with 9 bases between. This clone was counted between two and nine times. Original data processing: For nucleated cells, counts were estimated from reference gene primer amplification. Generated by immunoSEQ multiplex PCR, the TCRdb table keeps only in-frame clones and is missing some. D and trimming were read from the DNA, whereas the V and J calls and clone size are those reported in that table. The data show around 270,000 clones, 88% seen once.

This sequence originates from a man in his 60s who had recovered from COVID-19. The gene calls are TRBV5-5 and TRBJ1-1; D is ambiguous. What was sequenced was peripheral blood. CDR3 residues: CASSLAGLMNTEAFF. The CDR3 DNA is TGTGCCAGCAGCTTGGCCGGACTCATGAACACTGAAGCTTTCTTT.